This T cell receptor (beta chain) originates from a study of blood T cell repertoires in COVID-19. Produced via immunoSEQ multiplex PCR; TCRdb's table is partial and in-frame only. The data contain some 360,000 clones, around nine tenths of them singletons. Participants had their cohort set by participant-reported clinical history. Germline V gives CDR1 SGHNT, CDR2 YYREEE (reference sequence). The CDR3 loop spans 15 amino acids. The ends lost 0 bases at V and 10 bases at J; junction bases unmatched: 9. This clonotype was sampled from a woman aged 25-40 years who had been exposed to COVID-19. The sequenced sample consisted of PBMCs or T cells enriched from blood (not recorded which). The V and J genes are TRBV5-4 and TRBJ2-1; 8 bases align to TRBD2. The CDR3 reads CASSLEAGVGEEQFF. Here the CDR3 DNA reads TGTGCCAGCAGCTTGGAAGCGGGAGTGGGAGAAGAGCAGTTCTTC.